This T cell receptor (beta chain) was sequenced during a study of control samples from healthy donors and cancer patients. The CDR3 contains 13 residues. Germline CDR1 SGHDN, CDR2 FVKESK. Trimming took off 1 base at V and 4 bases at J, with 7 bases between the two ends. Using immunoSEQ multiplex PCR, the repertoire was profiled, and TCRdb retains in-frame clones only, with some absent. This table has 100,000 to 150,000 clones, 70% to 90% appearing once. This TCR came from a man aged 45-60 years in good health. The gene calls are TRBV14 and TRBJ1-1; no reliable D call. The sample was blood. The CDR3 reads CASSQVAPTEAFF. DNA for the CDR3: TGTGCCAGCAGCCAAGTGGCCCCCACTGAAGCTTTCTTT.